Shown below are 28 T cell receptor beta chains from a single sample sequenced in a study of blood T cell repertoires in COVID-19 (dated by TCRdb to the early 2020s). Receptor amplification or capture employed the immunoSEQ multiplex PCR assay. TCRdb retrieved this table from immuneACCESS and kept in-frame rearrangements only. Not all clones are present; in checked studies, unresolved V genes account for under half, and no reason is known for the remainder. The sample table contains approximately 53,000 clones; only one count was recorded for 75% to 90% of them. 20% to 25% of the sample is in the top ten clones. The material sequenced was peripheral blood. These receptors were obtained from a woman at least 80 years old with COVID-19, enrolled during active disease.

The V and J genes are TRBV7-6 and TRBJ1-6; 11 nucleotides align to TRBD1. Germline assignment: CDR1 SGHVS and CDR2 FNYEAQ. The CDR3 is made up of 19 amino acids. V gave up 2 bases and J gave up 5 bases; unmatched junction bases: 11. The CDR3 DNA is TGTGCCAGCAGCTTAATCCCAGTAGGGACAGGGGGGAATAATTCACCCCTCCACTTT. It translates to CASSLIPVGTGGNNSPLHF.

The gene calls are TRBV4-1 and TRBJ1-4; weak D call: TRBD1 (5 bases). Germline CDR1 reads MGHRA; CDR2 reads YSYEKL. V lost 11 bases to trimming and J lost 8 bases, with 12 bases between them. This CDR3 has 11 amino acids. The CDR3 bases are TGCGCCTCCGGGGGTATCGAAAAACTGTTTTTT. Its protein product is CASGGIEKLFF.

This clone occurred a few times. The rearrangement uses TRBV30 and TRBJ1-6, with TRBD1 matching over 9 bases. CDR3 size: 12 residues. The germline gives CDR1 GTSNPN, CDR2 SVGIG (reference sequence). V lost 2 bases, J lost 14 bases, and 4 bases stayed unmatched. The CDR3 here is CAWSSGTGTLHF. The CDR3 region has the DNA TGTGCCTGGAGTTCGGGGACAGGGACCCTCCACTTT. Based on the CDR3 plus reference TRBV30 and TRBJ1-6, the full variable domain is SQTIHQWPATLVQPVGSPLSLECTVEGTSNPNLYWYRQAAGRGLQLLFYSVGIGQISSEVPQNLSASRPQDRQFILSSKKLLLSDSGFYLCAWSSGTGTLHFGNGTRLTVT.

This clone has just a few counts. One end of the junction does not line up with germline, which may come from a read error. The chain combines TRBV12-3 or TRBV12-4 with TRBJ1-1; D unresolved. The CDR3 extends over 13 amino acids. The CDR3 region is CATSSPVEAVWKF. CDR3 DNA sequence: TGTGCCACCTCGTCCCCCGTTGAGGCAGTTTGGAAATTT.

V is TRBV7-8 and J is TRBJ2-1, with 14 positions matching TRBD2. The CDR3 is 18 residues long. V shed 5 bases, J shed 7 bases, and the junction held 13 bases outside the gene matches. Germline values: CDR1 SGHVS, CDR2 FQNEAQ. CDR3 sequence reads: CASSPGLTSGGAGNEQFF. In DNA form, the CDR3 reads TGTGCCAGCAGCCCCGGGTTGACTAGCGGGGGGGCCGGGAATGAGCAGTTCTTC.

The genes are TRBV5-1 and TRBJ2-3, with 15 nucleotides matching TRBD2. The germline V gene encodes CDR1 SGHRS and CDR2 YFSETQ. V lost 4 bases to trimming and J lost 1 base; unmatched junction nucleotides: 10. This CDR3 has 19 residues. CDR3 coding DNA: TGCGCCAGCAGCCATCCCGGGACTAGCGGGGGGTTACGCACAGATACGCAGTATTTT. Its protein product is CASSHPGTSGGLRTDTQYF.

This chain uses TRBV2 with TRBJ2-2; D might be TRBD1 (6 bases). Per the germline V gene, CDR1 is SNHLY and CDR2 is FYNNEI. This CDR3 has 16 residues. Trimming shortened V by 3 bases and J by 5 bases, and 16 bases separated the two germline ends. The DNA of the CDR3 is TGTGCCAGCAGTGATCGGGCAGGGGCCGTTACCGGGGAGCTGTTTTTT. This gives the protein CASSDRAGAVTGELFF.

There are a few counts of this clone. The genes are TRBV14 and TRBJ2-7; 7 nucleotides line up with TRBD1. Germline V gene data show CDR1 as SGHDN and CDR2 as FVKESK. This CDR3 contains 14 residues. With V trimmed by 4 bases and J by 6 bases, 9 bases remained unmatched. Here the CDR3 reads CASSLDRVIREQYF. DNA of the CDR3: TGTGCCAGCAGCCTCGACAGGGTTATTCGCGAGCAGTACTTC. The variable domain in full, with the rest retrieved from reference TRBV14 and TRBJ2-7, is EAGVTQFPSHSVIEKGQTVTLRCDPISGHDNLYWYRRVMGKEIKFLLHFVKESKQDESGMPNNRFLAERTGGTYSTLKVQPAELEDSGVYFCASSLDRVIREQYFGPGTRLTVT.

The J gene is TRBJ2-3, the V gene TRBV7-2; 12 nucleotides agree with TRBD2. Trimming removed 4 bases from V and 10 bases from J; junction bases left unmatched: 9. Germline assignment: CDR1 SGHTA and CDR2 FQGNSA. CDR3 length: 15 residues. CDR3 in DNA: TGTGCCAGCAGCTCCCCTAGCGGGGGGGTTGGAGCGCAGTATTTT. As protein: CASSSPSGGVGAQYF. Complete variable domain (other parts from reference TRBV7-2 and TRBJ2-3): GAGVSQSPSNKVTEKGKDVELRCDPISGHTALYWYRQSLGQGLEFLIYFQGNSAPDKSGLPSDRFSAERTGGSVSTLTIQRTQQEDSAVYLCASSSPSGGVGAQYFGPGTRLTVL.

This chain uses TRBV6-5 with TRBJ1-6; 7 bases line up with TRBD1. The V and J ends lost 6 bases and 7 bases, in that order; junction bases with no gene match: 9. From germline, CDR1 is MNHEY and CDR2 SVGAGI. The CDR3 extends over 15 amino acids. The CDR3: CASRTGLARNSPLHF. In DNA, the CDR3 is TGTGCCAGCAGGACAGGGTTGGCGAGGAATTCACCCCTCCACTTT.

In its sample, this clone was seen a few times. The chain carries TRBV20-1 and TRBJ1-2, with D perhaps TRBD1 (5 bases). CDR3 size: 11 residues. Germline V gives CDR1 DFQATT, CDR2 SNEGSKA (reference sequence). The germline V and J ends were trimmed by 5 bases and 6 bases, with 10 bases remaining between them. CDR3: CSARGGDGYTF. The CDR3 DNA sequence: TGCAGTGCTCGCGGAGGGGATGGCTACACCTTC.

This chain uses TRBV5-5 with TRBJ1-2; a weak D match, TRBD1 (5 bases). Per germline, CDR1 SGHKS and CDR2 YYEKEE (reference sequence). The V and J ends lost 8 bases and 4 bases respectively, with 18 bases between them. The length of the CDR3 is 14 residues. This CDR3 is CASNRVGAPYGYTF. DNA for the CDR3: TGTGCCAGTAACCGGGTAGGGGCCCCCTATGGCTACACCTTC.

The chain uses TRBV19 and TRBJ1-2; D is perhaps TRBD1 (5 bases). The CDR3 runs 18 residues. Trimming removed 3 bases at V and 8 bases at J, with 28 bases between. The V gene's germline CDR1 is LNHDA and CDR2 SQIVND (reference sequence). In DNA, the CDR3 is TGTGCCAGTAGTATCGCGGGGGGACGAACGCACATAACTATGGGCTACACCTTC. As protein: CASSIAGGRTHITMGYTF.

The V call is TRBV18, the J call TRBJ2-7; 8 nucleotides align to TRBD1. CDR1 and CDR2 (germline): KGHSH, LQKENI. The length of the CDR3 is 15 residues. V lost 6 bases and J lost 2; bases outside the gene matches: 9. CDR3 DNA sequence: TGTGCCAGCTCCCTCGACAGGGGATATCCCTACGAGCAGTACTTC. This sequence encodes CASSLDRGYPYEQYF.

The chain carries TRBV15 and TRBJ2-7; D gene uncertain. Germline-derived CDR1 and CDR2 are LNHNV and YYDKDF (reference sequence). The V end was cut by 3 bases, the J end by 6 bases, with 9 bases between. The CDR3 totals 12 residues. CDR3 in DNA: TGTGCCACCAGCAGCGGAAGGAGCGAGCAGTACTTC. Encoded protein: CATSSGRSEQYF.

The V call is TRBV5-1, the J call TRBJ1-6; 7 nucleotides agree with TRBD1. V dropped 0 bases and J dropped 1; count of bases not matched to a gene: 4. The germline V gene has CDR1 SGHRS and CDR2 YFSETQ. The CDR3 spans 17 residues. CDR3 region: CASSLARGSSYNSPLHF. The CDR3 DNA sequence: TGCGCCAGCAGCTTGGCCAGGGGGTCGTCCTATAATTCACCCCTCCACTTT.

The rearrangement uses TRBV4-1 and TRBJ2-2; 8 bases fit TRBD1. Germline CDR1 reads MGHRA; CDR2 reads YSYEKL. The CDR3 sequence is 14 residues long. Trimming removed 6 bases from V and 5 bases from J; junction bases left unmatched: 5. CDR3 DNA: TGCGCCAGCAGGGCAGGGGGCGCGACCGGGGAGCTGTTTTTT. Amino acid sequence: CASRAGGATGELFF.

The chain carries TRBV2 and TRBJ2-7, with 8 bases fitting TRBD1. Trimming took 6 bases from V and 5 from J; bases not matched to a gene: 6. CDR3 size: 13 residues. Germline values: CDR1 SNHLY, CDR2 FYNNEI. The CDR3: CASSSRGQDEQYF. The DNA of the CDR3 is TGTGCCAGCAGCTCCAGGGGGCAGGACGAGCAGTACTTC.

This clone occurred a few times. The V gene is TRBV2, the J gene TRBJ1-6, with 11 bases lining up with TRBD1. V lost 7 bases, J lost 9 bases, and 5 bases stayed unmatched. The germline CDR1 and CDR2 sequences are SNHLY and FYNNEI. The CDR3 spans 14 residues. CDR3 protein: CASTGQGAVSPLHF. The CDR3 coding sequence is TGTGCCAGCACTGGACAGGGGGCGGTTTCACCCCTCCACTTT.

The chain recombines TRBV29-1 with TRBJ2-3, with TRBD1 matching 8 bases. The J segment lost 7 bases and the V segment lost 7 bases, leaving 10 bases of the junction unmatched. Germline CDR1 SQVTM, CDR2 ANQGSEA. The CDR3 is 13 residues long. The CDR3 DNA reads TGCAGCGCCATCGGGACAGGAGGTAATACGCAGTATTTT. Translating gives CSAIGTGGNTQYF.

This sequence joins TRBV11-2 and TRBJ2-5; 8 bases agree with TRBD1. This CDR3 has 13 residues. The V gene's germline CDR1 is SGHAT and CDR2 FQNNGV. V lost 4 bases and J lost 7; bases outside the gene matches: 5. The CDR3 loop reads CASSSGTGGTQYF. The CDR3 coding sequence is TGTGCCAGCAGCTCGGGGACAGGCGGGACCCAGTACTTC.

This chain links TRBV3-1 (or the pseudogene TRBV3-2) with TRBJ2-5; D perhaps matches TRBD1 (6 bases). This CDR3 region has 15 residues. The germline gives CDR1 LGHDT, CDR2 YNNKEL (reference sequence). Trimming cost V 4 bases and J 7 bases, with 19 bases left between them. The CDR3 sequence is CASSPTGSPRGTQYF. In nucleotides, the CDR3 is TGTGCCAGCAGCCCTACAGGGAGCCCCCGGGGGACCCAGTACTTC.

The J gene is TRBJ2-7, the V gene TRBV2, with 7 nucleotides matching TRBD2. This CDR3 contains 13 residues. CDR1 is SNHLY, CDR2 FYNNEI, per germline. The V segment lost 4 bases and the J segment 5 bases; nucleotides outside the gene matches: 5. The CDR3 DNA is TGTGCCAGCAGTGGAGCGGGGAGAAACGAGCAGTACTTC. Translated, it gives CASSGAGRNEQYF.

The chain couples TRBV30 to TRBJ1-1; D remains unclear. This CDR3 is 12 amino acids long. Trimming took off 3 bases at V and 6 bases at J, with 11 bases between the two ends. The germline V gene has CDR1 GTSNPN and CDR2 SVGIG (reference sequence). For the CDR3, the DNA is TGTGCCTGGAGCCAAGGAGGACCTGAAGCTTTCTTT. This translates into CAWSQGGPEAFF.

This clone has a single count. The chain couples TRBV6-5 to TRBJ1-2, with D perhaps TRBD1 (5 bases). CDR1 MNHEY and CDR2 SVGAGI come from the germline V gene. CDR3 length: 16 amino acids. V lost 2 bases and J 4 bases, leaving 17 bases between the germline ends. Written as DNA, the CDR3 is TGTGCCAGCAGTTACGGCTGGTCGACAGAAAGCTATGGCTACACCTTC. Residues: CASSYGWSTESYGYTF.

This chain joins TRBV3-1 (or the pseudogene TRBV3-2) and TRBJ2-5; no clear D. CDR1 is LGHDT, CDR2 YNNKEL, per germline (reference sequence). Trimming stripped 1 base from V and 3 bases from J, with 9 bases between. The CDR3 sequence is 14 residues long. CDR3 sequence (DNA): TGTGCCAGCAGCCAAGTCCGTTTCGAAGAGACCCAGTACTTC. Translated: CASSQVRFEETQYF.

V and J are TRBV11-1 and TRBJ2-7; a possible D gene is TRBD1 (6 bases). Germline lookup yields CDR1 SGHAT and CDR2 FQDESV (reference sequence). This CDR3 contains 14 residues. Deletions cut 5 bases from V and 9 bases from J, with 20 bases between. The CDR3 nucleotides read TGTGCCAGCAGCAACCGGGACACCGGGGAAGGGCAGTACTTC. Translated: CASSNRDTGEGQYF. The full variable domain, its missing parts supplied by reference TRBV11-1 and TRBJ2-7, is EAEVAQSPRYKITEKSQAVAFWCDPISGHATLYWYRQILGQGPELLVQFQDESVVDDSQLPKDRFSAERLKGVDSTLKIQPAELGDSAMYLCASSNRDTGEGQYFGPGTRLTVT.

The chain is built from TRBV7-2 and TRBJ2-1; 9 bases are shared with TRBD1. Trimming at V came to 1 base and at J to 8 bases, leaving 12 bases not matched to a gene. The V gene's germline CDR1 is SGHTA and CDR2 FQGNSA. This CDR3 is 17 amino acids long. CDR3 sequence: CASSLVGGTGKGDEQFF. For the CDR3, the DNA is TGTGCCAGCAGCTTAGTAGGGGGGACAGGGAAGGGCGATGAGCAGTTCTTC.